A selection of T cell receptor beta chains follows, all from one sample in a study of T cells in localized non-small cell lung cancer. Sequencing used immunoSEQ multiplex PCR; TCRdb keeps in-frame clones, though not all of them. The sample yields fewer than 35,000 clones, 85% to 90% seen once. The sample here was peripheral blood, taken before any cancer treatment. The receptor source for this set is a female donor at least 60 years old with stage I lung adenocarcinoma. The CDR3 runs from the conserved cysteine through the conserved F or W. Each record gives: CDR3 DNA, CDR3 protein, J gene, clone size, V gene, D gene. D genes are given only for firm matches. Clone size is stated in some rows and not others, as once, few, many or a class when expanded.

DNA: TGTGCCAGCTCACCAGAACAGGTGAACACTGAAGCTTTCTTT
CDR3: CASSPEQVNTEAFF
J: TRBJ1-1
size: -
V: TRBV18
D: -

DNA: TGCGCCAGCGAGGGGGGGAGCGGAATGTACGAGCAGTACTTC
CDR3: CASEGGSGMYEQYF
J: TRBJ2-7
size: -
V: TRBV5-1
D: -

DNA: TGTGCCACCTCACTAGCGGGAATGGAGACCCAGTACTTC
CDR3: CATSLAGMETQYF
J: TRBJ2-5
size: once
V: TRBV6-5
D: TRBD2

DNA: TGTGCCAGCTCATCCTCGGCGGGAGGGAGCACAGATACGCAGTATTTT
CDR3: CASSSSAGGSTDTQYF
J: TRBJ2-3
size: -
V: TRBV18
D: TRBD2

DNA: TGCAGCGTCCCGACTAGCGGGATGGAAGATACGCAGTATTTT
CDR3: CSVPTSGMEDTQYF
J: TRBJ2-3
size: -
V: TRBV29-1
D: TRBD2

DNA: TGTGCCAGCAGTGAAAGGTGGGAGAGGGCCGGGGAGCTGTTTTTT
CDR3: CASSERWERAGELFF
J: TRBJ2-2
size: -
V: TRBV6-1
D: -

DNA: TGTGCCAGCAGGGTAGCAGCGGGAGGGGGGGCGACCCAGTACTTC
CDR3: CASRVAAGGGATQYF
J: TRBJ2-5
size: once
V: TRBV27
D: TRBD2

DNA: TGCAGCGTACGAGCGGGGTCGGGGTTTGGCGGCTACACCTTC
CDR3: CSVRAGSGFGGYTF
J: TRBJ1-2
size: -
V: TRBV29-1
D: -

DNA: TGTGCCAGCAGCTTAAACAGGCTACGGGAGCAGTACTTC
CDR3: CASSLNRLREQYF
J: TRBJ2-7
size: -
V: TRBV11-2
D: -

DNA: TGTGCCAGCAGTCCGGACCCCTTTAACACCGGGGAGCTGTTTTTT
CDR3: CASSPDPFNTGELFF
J: TRBJ2-2
size: -
V: TRBV27
D: -

DNA: TGTGCCAGCTCACCAAAGGCAGACCAGCCCCAGCATTTT
CDR3: CASSPKADQPQHF
J: TRBJ1-5
size: -
V: TRBV18
D: -

DNA: TGTGCCAGCAGCGGAAACAGGGGGCAGAACTATGGCTACACCTTC
CDR3: CASSGNRGQNYGYTF
J: TRBJ1-2
size: -
V: TRBV5-4
D: TRBD1

DNA: TGTGCCAGCAGTACCCGGACAGGGGGGAACACTGAAGCTTTCTTT
CDR3: CASSTRTGGNTEAFF
J: TRBJ1-1
size: -
V: TRBV27
D: TRBD1

DNA: TGCGCCAGCAGTCCTACGGGAGGGCCGGGGAATGAGCAGTTCTTC
CDR3: CASSPTGGPGNEQFF
J: TRBJ2-1
size: once
V: TRBV10-1
D: TRBD2

DNA: TGCGCCAGCAGCTTGGTTGGGGATTACTACGAGCAGTACTTC
CDR3: CASSLVGDYYEQYF
J: TRBJ2-7
size: -
V: TRBV5-1
D: -